This T cell receptor beta chain was documented in a study of blood T cell repertoires in COVID-19. Study-wide background: Sources were T cells, B-cell-depleted T cells, or PBMCs; the material itself was cDNA or gDNA.

Original handling: Reference gene primer amplification gave estimated nucleated cell counts. Libraries were prepared by immunoSEQ multiplex PCR; TCRdb keeps only in-frame clonotypes and omits some of them. V, J and clone size reflect that table, while D and trimming were determined from the DNA. Seen here are 48,000 or so clones, about 83% observed once, and the top ten hold over 4.5%. Germline V gene lookup returns CDR1 SGHTA and CDR2 FQGTGA. The CDR3 has 16 residues. V trimming: 2 bases; J trimming: 5 bases; junction bases outside the gene matches: 7. The sample comprised peripheral blood. The sequence was obtained from a woman aged 60 to 75 with acute or convalescent COVID-19. V gene TRBV7-3 combines with J gene TRBJ2-1, with TRBD2 identical over 9 bases. The CDR3 coding sequence is TGTGCCAGCAGCTTATTGGCGGCGGGAGGGAACAATGAGCAGTTCTTC. It yields the protein CASSLLAAGGNNEQFF. Together with reference TRBV7-3 and TRBJ2-1, the CDR3 gives the full variable domain: GAGVSQTPSNKVTEKGKYVELRCDPISGHTALYWYRQSLGQGPEFLIYFQGTGAADDSGLPNDRFFAVRPEGSVSTLKIQRTERGDSAVYLCASSLLAAGGNNEQFFGPGTRLTVL.